Below, one T cell receptor beta chain is given with its context. Assay used: immunoSEQ multiplex PCR; TCRdb lists only in-frame clones, some missing. The table shows 250,000 or so clones, with about nine tenths occurring only once. The record originates from a study of blood T cell repertoires in COVID-19. Per germline, CDR1 SNHLY and CDR2 FYNNEI. This CDR3 contains 16 residues. Trimming cost V 8 bases and J 5 bases; bases outside gene matches: 14. This clonotype was sampled from a woman aged 25 to 39 with active or convalescent COVID-19. This chain uses TRBV2 with TRBJ2-2; 7 bases map to TRBD1. Sequenced: peripheral blood. CDR3 residues: CASSSEGGYQTGELFF. CDR3 DNA: TGTGCCAGCTCTTCGGAAGGGGGCTATCAGACCGGGGAGCTGTTTTTT.